The 19 T cell receptor beta chains below were found in one sample sequenced in a study of shared clonotypes between healthy human individuals. Here immunoSEQ multiplex PCR was the method, and the copy in TCRdb shows in-frame clones only, minus some. The table includes 2 million to 2.5 million clones, almost 96% detected once. Sequenced sample: naive CD4+ T cells sorted from blood. This sample's subset: CD45RA+ positively selected. The receptor set was obtained from a man aged 18 to 30 in good health.

V gene TRBV28 combines with J gene TRBJ2-5; TRBD2 matches at 10 bases. The CDR3 consists of 15 residues. Losses at the gene ends were 6 bases for V and 1 base for J; bases not matched to a gene: 5. From germline, CDR1 is MDHEN and CDR2 SYDVKM. CDR3 DNA: TGTGCCAGCAGGAAGCCTAGCGGGGGCCAAGAGACCCAGTACTTC. Translated: CASRKPSGGQETQYF.

J is TRBJ2-5 and V is TRBV29-1; 14 nucleotides agree with TRBD2. CDR3 length equals 13 residues. The germline gives CDR1 SQVTM, CDR2 ANQGSEA. The V segment lost 6 bases and the J segment 7 bases; nucleotides outside the gene matches: 4. Here the CDR3 reads CSVGLAGVGTQYF. In DNA form, the CDR3 reads TGCAGCGTGGGACTAGCGGGAGTTGGGACCCAGTACTTC. The full variable domain, its missing parts supplied by reference TRBV29-1 and TRBJ2-5, is SAVISQKPSRDICQRGTSLTIQCQVDSQVTMMFWYRQQPGQSLTLIATANQGSEATYESGFVIDKFPISRPNLTFSTLTVSNMSPEDSSIYLCSVGLAGVGTQYFGPGTRLLVL.

This chain uses TRBV18 with TRBJ2-7; TRBD1 agrees at 7 bases. Unmatched junction bases numbered 14, after V lost 6 bases and J lost 3 bases. Per the germline V gene, CDR1 is KGHSH and CDR2 is LQKENI. CDR3 length equals 16 residues. The CDR3 region is CASSPPGRDRSYEQYF. CDR3 in DNA: TGTGCCAGCTCCCCGCCTGGCCGGGACAGAAGCTACGAGCAGTACTTC.

The genes are TRBV6-1 and TRBJ1-5; D call uncertain. V was trimmed by 8 bases and J by 4 bases, leaving 9 bases between them. Germline loops: CDR1 MNHNS, CDR2 SASEGT. The CDR3 totals 12 residues. The CDR3 loop reads CASQINNQPQHF. In DNA form, the CDR3 reads TGTGCCAGCCAGATCAATAATCAGCCCCAGCATTTT.

The rearrangement uses TRBV5-1 and TRBJ2-5, with 7 bases fitting TRBD2. Germline CDR1 reads SGHRS; CDR2 reads YFSETQ. The V gene end was trimmed by 1 base and the J gene end by 4 bases; junction bases not matched to a gene: 10. The CDR3 spans 16 residues. CDR3: CASSLPSGNNGETQYF. The CDR3 nucleotides read TGCGCCAGCAGCTTGCCAAGCGGGAACAACGGAGAGACCCAGTACTTC. Complete variable domain (other parts from reference TRBV5-1 and TRBJ2-5): KAGVTQTPRYLIKTRGQQVTLSCSPISGHRSVSWYQQTPGQGLQFLFEYFSETQRNKGNFPGRFSGRQFSNSRSEMNVSTLELGDSALYLCASSLPSGNNGETQYFGPGTRLLVL.

This chain connects TRBV2 to TRBJ2-5, with 7 bases fitting TRBD1. The germline CDR1 and CDR2 sequences are SNHLY and FYNNEI. This CDR3 comprises 14 residues. V lost 6 bases and J lost 3; bases outside the gene matches: 7. CDR3 bases: TGTGCCAGCAGGATAATGACAGGGAAAGAGACCCAGTACTTC. This sequence encodes CASRIMTGKETQYF. Using reference TRBV2 and TRBJ2-5 for the parts outside the CDR3, the full variable domain is EPEVTQTPSHQVTQMGQEVILRCVPISNHLYFYWYRQILGQKVEFLVSFYNNEISEKSEIFDDQFSVERPDGSNFTLKIRSTKLEDSAMYFCASRIMTGKETQYFGPGTRLLVL.

The gene calls are TRBV7-9 and TRBJ2-5, with 7 positions matching TRBD1. The CDR3 totals 14 residues. V was pared by 5 bases and J by 5 bases, with 8 bases of the junction left unmatched. The V gene's germline CDR1 is SEHNR and CDR2 FQNEAQ (reference sequence). CDR3 residues: CASSEQGTGETQYF. CDR3 nucleotide sequence: TGTGCCAGCAGCGAACAGGGGACGGGGGAGACCCAGTACTTC.

J is TRBJ2-3 and V is TRBV29-1, with D possibly called TRBD1 or TRBD2 (5 bases each). The CDR3 contains 14 residues. In germline, CDR1 is SQVTM, CDR2 ANQGSEA. Trimming took off 0 bases at V and 4 bases at J, with 11 bases between the two ends. CDR3 DNA: TGCAGCGTTGAAGAACGTAGGGGAGCAGATACGCAGTATTTT. It codes for CSVEERRGADTQYF.

This clone was counted once. The chain couples TRBV15 to TRBJ1-4, with D uncertain. Deletions cut 5 bases from V and 7 bases from J, with 14 bases between. CDR1 is LNHNV, CDR2 YYDKDF, per germline (reference sequence). The CDR3 is 14 residues long. The CDR3 region has the DNA TGTGCCACCAGCGTAGGTGGGAATTCTGAAAAACTGTTTTTT. This codes for CATSVGGNSEKLFF.

The chain is built from TRBV11-2 and TRBJ2-1, with D maybe TRBD2 (6 bases). V was trimmed by 5 bases and J by 9 bases, leaving 17 bases between them. CDR1 is SGHAT and CDR2 is FQNNGV in the germline V gene. This CDR3 spans 14 amino acids. This chain's CDR3 is CASSPGAPPLEQFF. CDR3 nucleotide sequence: TGTGCCAGCAGCCCGGGAGCGCCTCCCCTTGAGCAGTTCTTC.

The V gene is TRBV7-2, the J gene TRBJ1-4, with 7 bases matching TRBD1. Germline V CDR1 and CDR2: SGHTA, FQGNSA. V was clipped by 5 bases and J by 8 bases; unmatched bases: 8. This CDR3 region has 14 residues. CDR3 in DNA: TGTGCCAGCAGCCCCTCGACAGGGAAAGAAAAACTGTTTTTT. This codes for CASSPSTGKEKLFF.

This clone appeared once. The chain combines TRBV25-1 with TRBJ2-5, with TRBD1 matching over 7 bases. Trimming removed 2 bases from V and 5 bases from J; junction bases left unmatched: 11. The CDR3 covers 16 residues. Looked up from germline, CDR1 is MGHDK and CDR2 is SYGVNS. CDR3 DNA: TGTGCCAGCAGTGAACCCTACGACAGGGTTTACGAGACCCAGTACTTC. Amino acid sequence: CASSEPYDRVYETQYF.

The V gene is TRBV27, the J gene TRBJ2-1; D may correspond to TRBD1 or TRBD2 (5 bases each). The germline CDR1 and CDR2 sequences are MNHEY and SMNVEV (reference sequence). The CDR3 contains 16 residues. V was clipped by 5 bases and J by 3 bases, with 17 bases between them. The CDR3 bases are TGTGCCAGCAGTCCGTATCTCGGGACGTACTACAATGAGCAGTTCTTC. It specifies CASSPYLGTYYNEQFF.

The table lists this clone with a count of one. The V call is TRBV28, the J call TRBJ2-5; D is tentatively TRBD1 or TRBD2 (5 bases each). Germline CDR1 MDHEN, CDR2 SYDVKM. The V end was cut by 1 base, the J end by 0 bases, with 6 bases between. The CDR3 is 14 amino acids. CDR3 nucleotides: TGTGCCAGCAGTTTATTGGGGGACCAAGAGACCCAGTACTTC. Amino acid sequence: CASSLLGDQETQYF.

The chain employs TRBV11-2 and TRBJ2-5, with D hard to call. Germline-derived CDR1 and CDR2 are SGHAT and FQNNGV. The CDR3 is 12 residues long. V lost 4 bases and J lost 5, with 8 bases in between. The CDR3: CASSSQPETQYF. CDR3 nucleotide sequence: TGTGCCAGCAGCTCCCAACCCGAGACCCAGTACTTC.

Note on this clone: Other DNA sequences in the sample encode the same CDR3. The chain links TRBV7-2 to TRBJ2-7; the D gene is possibly TRBD2 (5 bases). CDR1 SGHTA and CDR2 FQGNSA come from the germline V gene. This CDR3 has 14 residues. V lost 1 base and J 1 base, leaving 8 bases between the germline ends. The chain's CDR3 is CASSLDRGSYEQYF. The CDR3 DNA follows: TGTGCCAGCAGCTTAGACCGGGGTTCCTACGAGCAGTACTTC.

Concerning this clone: This sample also contains other DNA sequences that code for the same CDR3. V usage is TRBV5-1 and J usage is TRBJ2-5; D remains ambiguous. The CDR3 is 13 residues long. CDR1 is SGHRS, CDR2 YFSETQ, per germline. Trimming removed 0 bases at V and 5 bases at J, with 8 bases between. The CDR3 region has the DNA TGCGCCAGCAGCTTGGCGGTGGCGGAGACCCAGTACTTC. Residues: CASSLAVAETQYF.

The V and J genes are TRBV6-6 and TRBJ2-7; 7 bases align to TRBD1. Per germline, CDR1 MNHNY and CDR2 SVGAGI (reference sequence). V shed 6 bases, J shed 1 base, and the junction held 3 bases outside the gene matches. The CDR3 is 13 residues long. The CDR3 reads CASRTGASYEQYF. In DNA form, the CDR3 reads TGTGCCAGCAGAACAGGGGCTTCCTACGAGCAGTACTTC.

The chain employs TRBV5-6 and TRBJ1-6, with D perhaps TRBD1 (5 bases). With 0 bases removed from V and 7 bases from J, the gap between germline ends came to 14 bases. This CDR3 is built from 16 residues. Germline CDR1 reads SGHDT; CDR2 reads YYEEEE. CDR3 in amino acids: CASSLAQGSGNSPLHF. The CDR3 DNA reads TGTGCCAGCAGCTTGGCCCAGGGTTCGGGCAATTCACCCCTCCACTTT. The variable domain in full, with the rest retrieved from reference TRBV5-6 and TRBJ1-6, is DAGVTQSPTHLIKTRGQQVTLRCSPKSGHDTVSWYQQALGQGPQFIFQYYEEEERQRGNFPDRFSGHQFPNYSSELNVNALLLGDSALYLCASSLAQGSGNSPLHFGNGTRLTVT.